The present TCR beta chain was sequenced within a study of control samples from healthy donors and cancer patients. The method was immunoSEQ multiplex PCR; TCRdb's version includes in-frame clones alone and lacks a portion of them. The sample has about 92,000 clones; around 82% are singletons. Germline values: CDR1 LNHDA, CDR2 SQIVND (reference sequence). There are 13 residues in the CDR3. The germline V and J ends were trimmed by 4 bases and 11 bases, with 15 bases remaining between them. The chain carries TRBV19 and TRBJ1-5; no reliable D call. The origin of this receptor is a woman aged 60-70 years in good health. What was sequenced was blood. The DNA of the CDR3 is TGTGCCAGTAGTACCCTTCGGGCTACGGCCCAGCATTTT. Translated: CASSTLRATAQHF.